A single sample gave rise to the 6 T cell receptor beta chains below, sequenced in a study of molecular identifiers for immune sequencing clone quantification. A single record per CDR3 protein comes from TCRdb applying MiXCR to the PCR reads. The sample holds about 54,000 distinct CDR3 sequences, roughly 24% seen once. The specimen was naive CD8+ T cells from blood, with Jurkat cell RNA spiked in. Subset indicated: FACS-sorted CD8+CD4-CCR7+CD45RA+ naive T cells. The receptors derive from a human donor in good health. Some libraries in this study had Jurkat cell RNA spiked in.

This chain links TRBV6-2 or TRBV6-3 with TRBJ2-3; D may be TRBD2 (5 bases). The CDR3 spans 17 residues. Trimming removed 6 bases at V and 3 bases at J, with 22 bases between. Germline CDR1 and CDR2: MNHEY and SVGEGT. This chain's CDR3 is CASSMDLLDPSTDTQYF. CDR3 bases: TGTGCCAGCAGCATGGACTTATTGGACCCTTCTACAGATACGCAGTATTTT.

Ten or more counts support this clonotype. The chain combines TRBV30 with TRBJ2-7; no clear D gene. There are 14 residues in the CDR3. Germline CDR1 and CDR2: GTSNPN and SVGIG (reference sequence). V was cut by 2 bases and J by 2 bases, with 13 bases left in between. Here the CDR3 DNA reads TGTGCCTGGAGTTTCTCGGACGGAACCTACGAGCAGTACTTC. Translated: CAWSFSDGTYEQYF.

With respect to this clonotype: Compared with germline, one end of the junction differs, possibly owing to a read error. This chain uses TRBV19 with TRBJ2-2; D is tentatively TRBD1 or TRBD2 (5 bases each). Germline-derived CDR1 and CDR2 are LNHDA and SQIVND (reference sequence). The CDR3 has 13 amino acids. The CDR3 is CASSIAGTGELSF. CDR3 in DNA: TGTGCCAGTAGTATTGCTGGGACCGGGGAGCTGTCTTTT.

Notes on this clonotype: This may be a read error, as it is one base from a much larger clone. This rearrangement joins TRBV13 to TRBJ1-3; maybe TRBD1 (5 bases). The CDR3 runs to 15 residues. CDR1 PRHDT and CDR2 FYEKMQ come from the germline V gene (reference sequence). The DNA for the CDR3 is TGTGCCAGCAGCCATGACAGAAGCTCTGGAAACACCTTATATTTT. This gives the protein CASSHDRSSGNTLYF.

The chain joins TRBV12-3 or TRBV12-4 to TRBJ2-7, with D perhaps being TRBD1 or TRBD2 (5 bases each). There are 12 residues in the CDR3. The V end lost 6 bases, the J end lost 6 bases, and 12 bases lay between the germline ends. The chain's CDR3 is CASRFSGGEQYF. The CDR3 nucleotides are TGTGCCAGCAGGTTCTCTGGGGGCGAGCAGTACTTC.

The chain employs TRBV13 and TRBJ1-1; 7 bases align to TRBD1. The CDR3 consists of 15 residues. CDR1 PRHDT and CDR2 FYEKMQ come from the germline V gene (reference sequence). Trimming removed 6 bases from V and 1 base from J; junction bases left unmatched: 8. CDR3 sequence: CASRKTGLGNTEAFF. The CDR3 DNA sequence: TGTGCCAGCAGGAAGACAGGGCTGGGGAACACTGAAGCTTTCTTT.